What follows describes a single T cell receptor beta chain. What this receptor recognizes is not known. Nothing much larger sits one base from this clone, and base qualities are not available. Using the deep immunoSEQ assay, TCR CDR3 regions were amplified from genomic DNA by multiplex PCR. Genomic DNA extracted from each cell subset was distributed evenly over all wells of several immunoSEQ 96-well plates, and each plate served as one replicate. Each replicate PCR for sorted subsets received roughly 200 ng genomic DNA, equal to about 29,000 T cell genomes. Purified libraries were measured with a Qubit 3.0 fluorometer, size-checked on a Bioanalyzer 2100, and measured again with the KAPA Library Quantification kit. A separate single-read 150-cycle Illumina NextSeq 550 flow cell was used to sequence each immunoSEQ 96-well plate. The published analysis was carried out like this. Because the immunoSEQ output included only junctional sequences and no quality scores, the filtering could not be the same as the filtering used for full-length reads. Sequences were annotated with PyIR, a Python wrapper for IgBLAST v1.9, using IMGT germline references to assign V/J genes and CDR3. Reads with weak V/J assignments (E-value above 1e-6), missing CDR3, stop codons, out-of-frame junctions, or ambiguous translated residues were removed. A V3J clonotype was defined by an identical inferred V gene, J gene, and CDR3 amino acid sequence. Percentage overlap between repertoires was calculated by dividing the number of shared unique clonotypes by the size of the smaller repertoire. Richness of each repertoire was evaluated using RTK rarefaction, the Chao1 estimator, and Recon v2.1 estimates of unobserved clonotypes. For all TCRbeta clonotypes obtained by the gDNA method from a few donors, generation probabilities were computed with OLGA. This is the immuneACCESS table as TCRdb keeps it, with only in-frame sequences that have V and J called. A part of the clones is gone; compared with another copy, unresolved V genes explain less than half, and the rest is unexplained. V, J and clone size derive from that table, while D and trimming were established from the DNA sequence. This sample holds some 700,000 clones; 90% were observed only once. Roughly 36% of the sample is held by the ten biggest clonotypes.

This record comes from a study of shared clonotypes between healthy human individuals (dated by TCRdb to the early 2020s). For the study in its entirety: The cohort included a few men and a couple of women between 18 and 49 years of age. For each donor, CD4 naive and CD4 memory were each run on three plates, CD8 naive on two plates, and CD8 memory on one plate. To estimate repertoire size and how much clonotype sharing occurs between individuals, the study deeply sequenced the blood TCR repertoires of 5 or 6 healthy adults. To increase sequencing depth and limit assay-specific biases, TCR repertoire library preparation and sequencing were carried out by different laboratories using diverse techniques. Between about 0.94 and 8.9 billion PBMCs per donor were obtained by leukapheresis.

The donors were healthy, HIV-negative adults who had no recently reported acute infections or vaccinations. Every donor was a Caucasian adult residing in Nashville, Tennessee, USA. CD8 memory samples combined magnetically selected CD45RO+ cells with CCR7-negative CD45RA+ effector memory (TemRA) cells. Blood was collected by leukapheresis, and PBMCs were isolated by Ficoll-Histopaque density gradient centrifugation and then cryopreserved in liquid nitrogen vapor phase. Analytical flow cytometry was used to check the purity and quantity of each magnetically sorted T cell population. Genomic DNA was isolated from each sorted fraction and quantified by UV absorbance on a Nanodrop 2000c. The research as a whole found: Pairwise subsampling led to the expectation that sequencing depth would affect the degree of clonotype sharing among donors. Incomplete sequencing was indicated by rarefaction of sorted-subset datasets, despite the large sequencing depth. Because the study included a small number of donors, the genetic and exposure-history diversity represented was limited. Sampling was restricted to blood, and TCR repertoires in tissue are likely to differ from TCR repertoires in blood. Clonotypes shared by all four sorted-subset donors showed higher generation probabilities than non-shared clonotypes. Estimated clonotype richness was generally larger for naive than for memory subsets. Approximately 5% of naive CD4, 3.5% of naive CD8, around 2.3% of memory CD4, and less than 0.45% of memory CD8 clonotypes were shared across several donors.

Taken from the germline V gene, the CDR1 and CDR2 loops are LGHNA and YNFKEQ. There are 13 amino acids in the CDR3, from cysteine to phenylalanine inclusive. Kept here is only the CDR3 DNA, which spans 39 bases and is read in frame from base 1. Between the V and J ends, shortened by 2 bases and 6 bases respectively, the junction contains 10 bases. The V and J segments used are TRBV4-2 and TRBJ1-2; the D gene remains uncertain. The origin of this receptor is a man aged 18 to 30 in good health. Some clones in this sample may be carry-over from other donors' samples. The sample comprised memory CD8+ T cells from PBMCs. In light of the paper, this sample's cell subset or site label describes: CD45RO+ cells pooled with CCR7-negative TemRA cells. Here the CDR3 is given as CASSQMGSNGYTF. The DNA is as follows: TGTGCCAGCAGCCAAATGGGATCAAATGGCTACACCTTC.